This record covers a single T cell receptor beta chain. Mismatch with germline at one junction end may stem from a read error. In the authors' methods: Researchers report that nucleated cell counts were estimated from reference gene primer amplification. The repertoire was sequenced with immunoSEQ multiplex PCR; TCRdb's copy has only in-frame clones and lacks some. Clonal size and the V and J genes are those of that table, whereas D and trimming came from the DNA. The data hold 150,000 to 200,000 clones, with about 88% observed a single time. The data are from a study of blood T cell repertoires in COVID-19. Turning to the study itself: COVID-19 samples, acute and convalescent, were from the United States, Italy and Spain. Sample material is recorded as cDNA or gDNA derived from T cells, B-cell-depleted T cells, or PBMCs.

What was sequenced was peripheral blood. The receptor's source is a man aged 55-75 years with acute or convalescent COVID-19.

The CDR3 protein is CASCFSEATGYEQYF. The CDR3 region has the DNA TGTGCCAGCTGCTTTAGTGAGGCGACTGGCTACGAGCAGTACTTC. J is TRBJ2-7 and V is TRBV11-2; no clear D gene. The CDR3 length is 15 residues. Germline V gene data show CDR1 as SGHAT and CDR2 as FQNNGV.